A selection of T cell receptor beta chains follows, all from one sample in a study of cytomegalovirus exposure and HLA in healthy donors. TCRdb's copy holds only in-frame clones and misses some; the assay was immunoSEQ multiplex PCR. The sample has 120,000 or so clones; roughly 80% are singletons. Material: PBMCs. These TCRs come from a man in his late teens or twenties in good health and CMV-seropositive. Both conserved end residues are part of each CDR3. A D gene is named only where the DNA matches it firmly. Some rows mark clone size as missing; the rest say once, few, many or name a class of expanded clone.

J gene	clone size	D gene	V gene	CDR3 DNA	CDR3 protein
TRBJ2-5	NA	TRBD1	TRBV13	TGTGCCAGCAGCTTTCTCTCAGGGGGCGAGACCCAGTACTTC	CASSFLSGGETQYF
TRBJ1-6	NA	NA	TRBV27	TGTGCCAGCAGTTTCAGGGATGGTAATTCACCCCTCCACTTC	CASSFRDGNSPLHF
TRBJ1-4	NA	TRBD1	TRBV7-2	TGTGCCAGCAGCCGGGACAGGAATAATGAAAAACTGTTTTTT	CASSRDRNNEKLFF
TRBJ1-2	NA	NA	TRBV7-2	TGTGCCAGCACGGAGGGGTTATTCTATGGCTACACCTTC	CASTEGLFYGYTF
TRBJ1-2	NA	TRBD1	TRBV19	TGTGCCAGTAGTATAGCGGGCCCACCACAGGGGATCTACTATGGCTACACCTTC	CASSIAGPPQGIYYGYTF
TRBJ1-4	NA	TRBD1	TRBV6-1	TGTGCCAGCAGTCAAAACAGGGGAGGCGGTGAAAAACTGTTTTTT	CASSQNRGGGEKLFF
TRBJ1-2	NA	NA	TRBV18	TGTGCCAGCTCACCAGGGACTGACAACTATGGCTACACCTTC	CASSPGTDNYGYTF
TRBJ2-2	NA	NA	TRBV7-9	TGTGCCAGCGTTTCAGGGCCCGGGGAGCTGTTTTTT	CASVSGPGELFF
TRBJ2-1	few	TRBD2	TRBV4-3	TGCGCCAGCTCTGAAAGCGGGGTTACCAACAATGAGCAGTTCTTC	CASSESGVTNNEQFF
TRBJ1-2	NA	NA	TRBV7-8	TGTGCCAGCAGCTTAGGTAGAGTCTCCGCCAACTATGGCTACACCTTC	CASSLGRVSANYGYTF
TRBJ2-1	NA	TRBD2	TRBV5-1	TGCGCCAGCAGCTTGGAAGGACTAGCGGGAGGGCCGAGTTACAATGAGCAGTTCTTC	CASSLEGLAGGPSYNEQFF
TRBJ1-1	NA	NA	TRBV7-2	TGTGCCAGCAGCTTTAACCCCACCCAGGCGGGGGCCACTGAAGCTTTCTTT	CASSFNPTQAGATEAFF
TRBJ1-1	NA	NA	TRBV6-1	TGTGCCAGCAGCGTAGGGGGGAACACTGAAGCTTTCTTT	CASSVGGNTEAFF
TRBJ1-5	few	NA	TRBV6-5	TGTGCCAGCAGTGAAGAGGTCTCCAGTCAGCCCCAGCATTTT	CASSEEVSSQPQHF
TRBJ2-3	NA	NA	TRBV5-1	TGCGCCAGCAGCTTAAGGACTACCACAGATACGCAGTATTTT	CASSLRTTTDTQYF
TRBJ1-5	NA	TRBD1	TRBV7-9	TGTGCCACCCCGGGACAGGGAAATCAGCCCCAGCATTTT	CATPGQGNQPQHF
TRBJ1-3	NA	TRBD1	TRBV7-8	TGTGCCAGCAGCCCGGACAGGGCATCGGACACCATATATTTT	CASSPDRASDTIYF
TRBJ2-3	once	NA	TRBV7-2	TGTGCCAGCAGCTTAGGCCTTAGCGCACGCACAGATACGCAGTATTTT	CASSLGLSARTDTQYF
TRBJ2-5	NA	NA	TRBV13	TGTGCCAGCAGCTTAGCATCCGGGATTGAGCAGTACTTC	CASSLASGIEQYF
TRBJ2-3	NA	TRBD2	TRBV10-2	TGCGCCAGCAATCTAGCGGGAGGGCCAGGAACGCAGTATTTT	CASNLAGGPGTQYF
TRBJ2-7	few	NA	TRBV5-8	TGTGCCAGCAGCCGAAGCGACAGGCCCTACGAGCAGTACTTC	CASSRSDRPYEQYF
TRBJ1-5	once	NA	TRBV20-1	TGCAGTGCCCGCGCGGGGGGGGCCCAGCATTTT	CSARAGGAQHF
TRBJ1-5	NA	NA	TRBV19	TGTGCCAGTAGTATTACTCGACAGGCCAATCAGCCCCAGCATTTT	CASSITRQANQPQHF
TRBJ1-1	NA	NA	TRBV9	TGTGCCAGCAGCGTAGCTACCGGGACCCAGGGGACTGAAGCTTTCTTT	CASSVATGTQGTEAFF
TRBJ2-7	NA	NA	TRBV4-1	TGCGCCAGCAGCCCGAGCGGAGGGAGAACTTACGAGCAGTACTTC	CASSPSGGRTYEQYF
TRBJ2-1	NA	TRBD2	TRBV6-5	TGTGCCAGCAGTTGGCTGACTAGCGGGAGAGATGAGCAGTTCTTC	CASSWLTSGRDEQFF
TRBJ1-1	NA	NA	TRBV30	TGTGCCTGGAGCGTACGGGGAAATACTGAAGCTTTCTTT	CAWSVRGNTEAFF
TRBJ1-3	NA	NA	TRBV7-2	TGTGCCAGCAGCTCCGTTCATAGCTCTGGAAACACCATATATTTT	CASSSVHSSGNTIYF
TRBJ1-1	once	NA	TRBV4-2	TGTGCCAGCAGCCAAGGGGGCAGGGCTGAAGCTTTCTTT	CASSQGGRAEAFF
TRBJ2-7	NA	NA	TRBV2	TGTGCCAGCAGCTTTCGGGGAAAGGGGGCCTACGAGCAGTACTTC	CASSFRGKGAYEQYF
TRBJ1-6	medium-sized	NA	TRBV6-1	TGTGCCAGCAGTGAAGTAGGGGCCCTAAATTCACCCCTCCACTTT	CASSEVGALNSPLHF
TRBJ2-7	NA	NA	TRBV10-3	TGTGCCATCAGCTCCGGGAGCGAGCAGTACTTC	CAISSGSEQYF
TRBJ2-5	NA	NA	TRBV6-1	TGTGCCTCCAGGCCCCAGGGCAAAGAGACCCAGTACTTC	CASRPQGKETQYF
TRBJ2-3	few	NA	TRBV6-5	TGTGCCAGCAGAGCGGACTCAAGCACAGATACGCAGTATTTT	CASRADSSTDTQYF
TRBJ2-3	NA	NA	TRBV19	TGTGCCAGTAGTCGACTAGGTGATACGCAGTATTTT	CASSRLGDTQYF
TRBJ2-5	NA	NA	TRBV5-1	TGCGCCAGCAGGGTTGACGGGGGGCTCAGGACCCAGTACTTC	CASRVDGGLRTQYF
TRBJ1-1	NA	NA	TRBV30	TGTGCCTGGAGTGTATTTCGGAACACTGAAGCTTTCTTT	CAWSVFRNTEAFF
TRBJ2-3	few	NA	TRBV14	TGTGCCAGCAGCTACGATAACTGGGATACGCAGTATTTT	CASSYDNWDTQYF
TRBJ1-4	once	TRBD1	TRBV9	TGTGCCAGCAGCGTTACAGGGGCCGAGGCTGAAAAACTGTTTTTT	CASSVTGAEAEKLFF
TRBJ2-2	NA	TRBD2	TRBV18	TGTGCCAGCTCACTTGGCGGGGGAACGAACACCGGGGAGCTGTTTTTT	CASSLGGGTNTGELFF
TRBJ2-5	NA	TRBD2	TRBV5-4	TGTGCCAGCAGCTGGGGACTAGCGGGGGAAGAGACCCAGTACTTC	CASSWGLAGEETQYF
TRBJ1-1	NA	NA	TRBV6-1	TGTGCCAGCAACGCCGGGGCGGGGGCTTTCTTT	CASNAGAGAFF
TRBJ2-1	NA	NA	TRBV7-2	TGTGCCAGCAGCTTAGCCGGGGGTACCTACAATGAGCAGTTCTTC	CASSLAGGTYNEQFF
TRBJ2-7	NA	TRBD1	TRBV12-5	TGTGCTAGTTCCCTCCCGGGACAGGGCTCCTACGAGCAGTACTTC	CASSLPGQGSYEQYF
TRBJ1-1	once	NA	TRBV6-6	TGTGCCAGCAGTTACTCTGCAGGGAACACTGAAGCTTTCTTT	CASSYSAGNTEAFF
TRBJ2-3	NA	TRBD2	TRBV6-4	TGTGCCAGCAGTGCAACGGGACTAGCGGGGCCAGATACGCAGTATTTT	CASSATGLAGPDTQYF
TRBJ1-2	NA	TRBD1	TRBV7-9	TGTTCCAGCAGCTTAGACGGGACAGGGTATGGCTACACCTTC	CSSSLDGTGYGYTF
TRBJ1-1	few	NA	TRBV6-5	TGTGCCAGCAGAGAGTCAGGGGACACTGAAGCTTTCTTT	CASRESGDTEAFF
TRBJ2-5	NA	NA	TRBV4-1	TGCGCCAGCAGCCAAGATTTTAAGACCCAGTACTTC	CASSQDFKTQYF
TRBJ2-7	NA	TRBD1	TRBV30	TGTGCCTGGAGTCGGACAGGGGTTAGGGCTCCTCACTACGAGCAGTACTTC	CAWSRTGVRAPHYEQYF
TRBJ2-2	few	NA	TRBV7-7	TGTGCTAGCAGCTTGGACTCTAACACCGGGGAGCTGTTTTTT	CASSLDSNTGELFF